Presented here are 18 T cell receptor beta chains from one specimen sequenced in a study of CD8 T cells in Susac syndrome. RNA, at about 0.5 to 1 ug, was reverse transcribed with random hexamers. TCRdb reprocessed the immunoSEQ multiplex PCR reads with MiXCR, giving one entry per CDR3 protein. Of around 150,000 distinct CDR3 sequences in the sample, approximately 94% are singletons; the top ten hold 0.075% to 0.09%. Sequencing was done on a sample of CD4+ T cells from PBMCs. Receptors were obtained from a human donor with Susac syndrome.

V is TRBV20-1 and J is TRBJ2-2; 8 nucleotides match TRBD1. Per the germline V gene, CDR1 is DFQATT and CDR2 is SNEGSKA (reference sequence). The CDR3 spans 15 residues. V shed 1 base and J 3 bases; nucleotides not matched to a gene: 4. The CDR3 loop reads CSARAGGRDTGELFF. DNA for the CDR3: TGCAGTGCTAGAGCAGGGGGCAGGGACACCGGGGAGCTGTTTTTT.

The chain joins TRBV3-1 to TRBJ1-5, with TRBD1 matching 8 bases. The CDR3 extends over 13 amino acids. Germline V lookup: CDR1 LGHDT, CDR2 YNNKEL (reference sequence). After removal of 3 bases from V and 5 bases from J, the junction contained 0 bases not matched to a gene. In DNA form, the CDR3 reads TGTGCCAGCAGCCACAGGGGGCATCAGCCCCAGCATTTT. As protein: CASSHRGHQPQHF.

This chain joins TRBV9 and TRBJ2-1; D remains ambiguous. Germline CDR1 SGDLS, CDR2 YYNGEE. The CDR3 has 12 amino acids. V gave up 2 bases and J gave up 5 bases, with 5 bases separating them. The CDR3 sequence: CASSVNDNEQFF. The CDR3 nucleotides read TGTGCCAGCAGCGTGAACGACAATGAGCAGTTCTTC.

This clonotype was seen just once. CDR3 amino acids: CASNHLGRGSTEAFF. The CDR3, as DNA: TGTGCCAGCAACCACTTGGGGCGTGGAAGCACTGAAGCTTTCTTT. The chain couples TRBV14 to TRBJ1-1; TRBD1 might be the D (5 bases). V lost 7 bases and J 4 bases, leaving 19 bases between the germline ends. Germline values: CDR1 SGHDN, CDR2 FVKESK. The CDR3 sequence is 15 residues long.

The chain recombines TRBV7-9 with TRBJ2-7; maybe TRBD2 (5 bases). CDR1 and CDR2 from the germline V gene are SEHNR and FQNEAQ (reference sequence). CDR3 length equals 17 residues. Trimming stripped 3 bases from V and 0 bases from J, with 18 bases between. CDR3 DNA sequence: TGTGCCAGCAGCTTTCCCCGGGGATCGGGCGCCTCCTACGAGCAGTACTTC. The encoded protein is CASSFPRGSGASYEQYF.

The J gene is TRBJ2-3, the V gene TRBV6-4; D gene uncertain. The CDR3 has 13 amino acids. Between the trimmed V and J ends, which lost 2 bases and 2 bases, there was a span of 5 bases. From germline, CDR1 is MRHNA and CDR2 SNTAGT. CDR3 protein: CASSDTPTDTQYF. CDR3 coding DNA: TGTGCCAGCAGTGACACTCCCACAGATACGCAGTATTTT.

The CDR3 here is CASSSRGTGTHEQYF. The CDR3 DNA follows: TGTGCCAGCAGCTCTCGGGGGACAGGCACCCACGAGCAGTACTTC. This chain joins TRBV21-1 and TRBJ2-7; the table assigns TRBD1, which was not confirmed against the DNA. TRBV21-1 is assigned pseudogene status. The CDR3 spans 15 residues.

The chain uses TRBV2 and TRBJ1-4; possible D gene TRBD1, 6 bases. This CDR3 is 14 amino acids long. V lost 4 bases to trimming and J lost 8 bases, with 14 bases between them. Germline V lookup: CDR1 SNHLY, CDR2 FYNNEI. CDR3 region: CASSGGRGNEKLFF. In nucleotides, the CDR3 is TGTGCCAGCAGTGGCGGCAGGGGAAACGAAAAACTGTTTTTT.

This clonotype was recorded once. This chain joins TRBV7-9 and TRBJ1-1; no clear D gene. The CDR3 consists of 13 residues. Germline V gives CDR1 SEHNR, CDR2 FQNEAQ (reference sequence). V dropped 3 bases and J dropped 0 bases, with 5 bases sitting between them. The CDR3 coding sequence is TGTGCCAGCAGCTTGGACCTGAACACTGAAGCTTTCTTT. This encodes CASSLDLNTEAFF.

This clonotype was recorded once. This rearrangement joins TRBV20-1 to TRBJ2-2; 8 bases align to TRBD2. The CDR3 is made up of 17 amino acids. J was trimmed by 5 bases and V by 3 bases; bases with no gene match: 14. Looked up from germline, CDR1 is DFQATT and CDR2 is SNEGSKA (reference sequence). The CDR3 sequence: CSASFNSGIRMTGELFF. CDR3 nucleotide sequence: TGCAGTGCTAGTTTCAATAGCGGGATCAGAATGACCGGGGAGCTGTTTTTT.

This chain joins TRBV20-1 and TRBJ2-2; D not resolved. Germline values: CDR1 DFQATT, CDR2 SNEGSKA (reference sequence). V gave up 0 bases and J gave up 3 bases, with 5 bases separating them. The CDR3 is 13 amino acids. This chain's CDR3 is CSARDLDTGELFF. CDR3 bases: TGCAGTGCTAGAGATCTGGACACCGGGGAGCTGTTTTTT.

The chain employs TRBV20-1 and TRBJ2-1, with D perhaps matching TRBD2 (5 bases). Germline CDR1 is DFQATT and CDR2 is SNEGSKA (reference sequence). V lost 4 bases, J lost 1 base, and 11 bases lay in between. The CDR3 is 14 residues long. The CDR3 DNA follows: TGCAGTGCTAACAGCGGACCTTCCTACAATGAGCAGTTCTTC. Translation: CSANSGPSYNEQFF.

V gene TRBV29-1 combines with J gene TRBJ2-3; D ambiguous. V lost 3 bases, J lost 1 base, and 11 bases lay in between. Germline V gene lookup returns CDR1 SQVTM and CDR2 ANQGSEA. This CDR3 region has 14 residues. The CDR3 reads CSVDRPQGTDTQYF. CDR3 in DNA: TGCAGCGTTGACAGGCCTCAAGGCACAGATACGCAGTATTTT.

The chain carries TRBV3-1 and TRBJ2-5, with a weak D call TRBD2 (6 bases). V lost 0 bases and J 2 bases, leaving 13 bases between the germline ends. Per germline, CDR1 LGHDT and CDR2 YNNKEL (reference sequence). This CDR3 comprises 16 residues. CDR3 in DNA: TGTGCCAGCAGCCAAGATATCCTAGCGAGACAAGAGACCCAGTACTTC. Its translation is CASSQDILARQETQYF.

The CDR3 spells CASSPSGQGRETQYF. The CDR3 DNA sequence: TGTGCCAGCAGTCCCTCCGGACAGGGCAGGGAGACCCAGTACTTC. The chain links TRBV12-3 or TRBV12-4 to TRBJ2-5; 8 bases align to TRBD1. After removal of 5 bases from V and 5 bases from J, the junction contained 10 bases not matched to a gene. The CDR3 runs to 15 residues.

The rearrangement uses TRBV25-1 and TRBJ2-3, with D possibly matching TRBD2 (5 bases). This CDR3 spans 14 amino acids. The V and J ends lost 3 bases and 7 bases respectively, with 14 bases between them. Germline CDR1 reads MGHDK; CDR2 reads SYGVNS. The CDR3 bases are TGTGCCAGCAGTGATGGAGGTTCCAGGAATACGCAGTATTTT. Encoded protein: CASSDGGSRNTQYF.

The gene calls are TRBV5-1 and TRBJ1-4; unclear D gene. Trimming stripped 0 bases from V and 8 bases from J, with 17 bases between. Germline CDR1 SGHRS, CDR2 YFSETQ. The CDR3 has 16 residues. CDR3 sequence reads: CASSLEALTNGEKLFF. The CDR3 DNA is TGCGCCAGCAGCTTGGAGGCCCTCACTAATGGGGAAAAACTGTTTTTT.

This clonotype was recorded only once. The genes are TRBV27 and TRBJ2-3; the D is unclear. The V gene's germline CDR1 is MNHEY and CDR2 SMNVEV (reference sequence). The CDR3 consists of 15 residues. The V end was cut by 3 bases, the J end by 3 bases, with 13 bases between. The CDR3 region has the DNA TGTGCCAGCAGTTTTGGTCAGTTGGCAACAGATACGCAGTATTTT. Amino acid sequence: CASSFGQLATDTQYF.